Detailed here is one T cell receptor beta chain. Germline V gene data show CDR1 as SGHAT and CDR2 as FQNNGV. J was trimmed by 4 bases and V by 5 bases; bases with no gene match: 11. The CDR3 extends over 15 amino acids. This sample is part of a study of OX40 agonist ivuxolimab in advanced cancers. Sequenced by immunoSEQ multiplex PCR; TCRdb stores in-frame clones only, minus some. The sample includes tens of thousands of clones, approximately 86% of them seen just once. This rearrangement joins TRBV11-2 to TRBJ2-7; 7 bases agree with TRBD2. Sequences were derived from CD4+ or CD8+ T cells sorted from blood, sampled in a trial of the OX40 agonist ivuxolimab. The sequence was collected from an adult with an advanced solid tumor such as melanoma, head and neck, liver or kidney cancer. CDR3 sequence reads: CASSTQWGEGYEQYF. For the CDR3, the DNA is TGTGCCAGCAGCACCCAGTGGGGGGAGGGTTACGAGCAGTACTTC.